Listed here are 4 T cell receptor beta chains from one sample, sequenced in a study of OX40 agonist ivuxolimab in advanced cancers. Some clones are missing from TCRdb's copy, which holds only in-frame ones; the method was immunoSEQ multiplex PCR. The data hold roughly 80,000 clones, with about 82% observed a single time. The material sequenced was CD4+ or CD8+ T cells sorted from blood, taken in a trial of the OX40 agonist ivuxolimab. The receptor set was obtained from an adult with an advanced solid tumor such as melanoma, head and neck, liver or kidney cancer.

The CDR3 here is CASRFVSVGGDYGYTF. The CDR3 DNA reads as TGTGCCAGCCGTTTCGTTTCGGTTGGGGGTGACTATGGCTACACCTTC. The chain carries TRBV6-4 and TRBJ1-2; D might be TRBD1 (5 bases). The germline V and J ends were trimmed by 8 bases and 3 bases, with 22 bases remaining between them. In germline, CDR1 is MRHNA, CDR2 SNTAGT. The CDR3 extends over 16 amino acids.

The rearrangement joins TRBV5-6 to TRBJ1-2, with D possibly matching TRBD1 (6 bases). Germline V gene lookup returns CDR1 SGHDT and CDR2 YYEEEE. The CDR3 runs 15 residues. V dropped 4 bases and J dropped 1 base, with 14 bases sitting between them. The CDR3 DNA reads as TGTGCCAGCAGCGCTTCCCCAGGGGTTAACTATGGCTACACCTTC. It specifies CASSASPGVNYGYTF.

CDR3: CASSLRFRTGPGNTIYF. The DNA of the CDR3 is TGTGCCAGCAGCTTGAGGTTTAGGACAGGTCCTGGAAACACCATATATTTT. The chain joins TRBV5-5 to TRBJ1-3; 7 bases line up with TRBD1. The V and J ends lost 1 base and 2 bases, in that order; junction bases with no gene match: 9. CDR1 is SGHKS, CDR2 YYEKEE, per germline (reference sequence). CDR3 length equals 17 residues.

This clone was recorded only once. The V and J genes are TRBV27 and TRBJ2-3, with D possibly TRBD2 on 9 matching bases. Germline V gives CDR1 MNHEY, CDR2 SMNVEV (reference sequence). The CDR3 contains 19 residues. Trimming left V 6 bases short and J 3 bases short, with 28 bases between. The chain's CDR3 is CASRKGQVAGAGRTDTQYF. As DNA, the CDR3 is TGTGCCAGCAGAAAGGGACAGGTAGCGGGGGCAGGTAGGACAGATACGCAGTATTTT.